What follows are 30 T cell receptor beta chains derived from one specimen sequenced in a study of blood T cells in healthy people across ages. A sample-barcoded 5' primer and a J-beta primer mix were used in a second PCR of roughly 7 to 11 cycles. TCRdb itself ran the 5' RACE reads through MiXCR, one entry per CDR3 protein. Here the sample spans roughly 800,000 distinct CDR3 sequences, around 36% being singletons. The sample taken for sequencing was blood. All receptors come from a man between 18 and 29 years old in good health.

This clonotype showed up many times. The chain employs TRBV24-1 and TRBJ2-1, with 14 bases aligning to TRBD2. The CDR3 has 17 amino acids. V was clipped by 3 bases and J by 9 bases; unmatched bases: 9. Germline V CDR1 and CDR2: KGHDR, SFDVKD. In DNA form, the CDR3 reads TGTGCCACCAGTGATGGGCGACTAGCGGGGGGGCCCAGTGAGCAGTTCTTC. Translated: CATSDGRLAGGPSEQFF.

This clonotype was found many times. Written as DNA, the CDR3 is TGCAGCGTGTCACTAGCGGTCCCCTACAATGAGCAGTTCTTC. Protein: CSVSLAVPYNEQFF. The J gene is TRBJ2-1, the V gene TRBV29-1, with 8 bases that match TRBD2. The junction had 6 bases not matched to a gene; V was cut back by 6 bases and J by 2 bases. The CDR3 contains 14 residues. Per the germline V gene, CDR1 is SQVTM and CDR2 is ANQGSEA.

The chain couples TRBV19 to TRBJ1-2, with TRBD1 identical over 7 bases. Germline CDR1 is LNHDA and CDR2 is SQIVND (reference sequence). The CDR3 has 14 amino acids. V shed 2 bases and J 6 bases; nucleotides not matched to a gene: 6. The CDR3 reads CASSIHRQGDGYTF. For the CDR3, the DNA is TGTGCCAGTAGTATACATCGGCAGGGGGATGGCTACACCTTC.

This clonotype was counted between two and nine times. CDR3: CSARAGQGAQPQHF. In nucleotides, the CDR3 is TGCAGTGCTAGAGCGGGGCAGGGCGCTCAGCCCCAGCATTTT. This sequence joins TRBV20-1 and TRBJ1-5; D is possibly TRBD1 (5 bases). The CDR3 has 14 residues. V lost 1 base, J lost 6 bases, and 13 bases lay in between. From germline, CDR1 is DFQATT and CDR2 SNEGSKA (reference sequence).

This clonotype has a handful of counts. The chain recombines TRBV7-2 with TRBJ2-1, with TRBD2 identical over 7 bases. The J call may not be correct, given that the DNA end is closer to TRBJ2-7. The germline V gene has CDR1 SGHTA and CDR2 FQGNSA. The CDR3 covers 16 residues. The CDR3 bases are TGTGCCAGCAGCTTAAACCCTAGCGGTTCTTACAATGAGCAGTACTTC. It specifies CASSLNPSGSYNEQYF.

This clonotype was recorded a few times. This chain joins TRBV4-3 and TRBJ1-5; TRBD1 aligns across 7 bases. Germline CDR1 and CDR2: LGHNA and YSLEER. CDR3 length: 19 amino acids. With 0 bases clipped from V and 0 bases from J, the junction kept 11 bases outside the gene matches. This CDR3 is CASSQDLGDSGYSNQPQHF. In DNA form, the CDR3 reads TGCGCCAGCAGCCAAGATCTGGGGGACAGCGGTTATAGCAATCAGCCCCAGCATTTT.

The V call is TRBV20-1, the J call TRBJ2-1; D is tentatively TRBD1 or TRBD2 (7 bases each). Germline-derived CDR1 and CDR2 are DFQATT and SNEGSKA (reference sequence). V was shortened by 4 bases and J by 3 bases, with 19 bases between the two germline ends. CDR3 length: 16 residues. CDR3 nucleotide sequence: TGCAGTGCTACCATACAGGGAGGGGGCCTCTACAATGAGCAGTTCTTC. Protein sequence: CSATIQGGGLYNEQFF.

The genes are TRBV27 and TRBJ2-1, with 8 bases lining up with TRBD1. The CDR3 runs 15 residues. J gave up 4 bases and V 6 bases, and 8 bases lay outside the gene matches. Per germline, CDR1 MNHEY and CDR2 SMNVEV (reference sequence). Written as DNA, the CDR3 is TGTGCCAGCAGCTGGGACAGGTCGGTATACAATGAGCAGTTCTTC. This codes for CASSWDRSVYNEQFF.

This rearrangement joins TRBV21-1 to TRBJ2-4; TRBD1 is the table's D call, not checked against the DNA. TRBJ2-7 explains the end of the DNA better; the J call may be wrong. TRBV21-1 is given as a pseudogene. This CDR3 has 19 residues. The CDR3 reads CASSKQDRRSVWHPYEQYF. The CDR3 bases are TGTGCCAGCAGCAAACAGGACCGAAGGTCTGTCTGGCATCCCTACGAGCAGTACTTC.

The V and J genes are TRBV5-1 and TRBJ1-1; D is uncertain. The CDR3 sequence is 15 residues long. CDR1 is SGHRS, CDR2 YFSETQ, per germline. V lost 4 bases and J 5 bases, leaving 18 bases between the germline ends. The CDR3 loop is CASSAGGPLGTEAFF. As DNA, the CDR3 is TGCGCCAGCAGCGCTGGAGGGCCCCTGGGAACTGAAGCTTTCTTT.

In this sample, this clonotype turned up a few times. The chain links TRBV4-2 to TRBJ1-2, with D unclear. The CDR3 totals 14 residues. CDR1 LGHNA and CDR2 YNFKEQ come from the germline V gene. V was pared by 0 bases and J by 8 bases, with 13 bases between. CDR3 sequence (DNA): TGTGCCAGCAGCCAAGATAGGCTCCCAGGCGGCTACACCTTC. It yields the protein CASSQDRLPGGYTF.

In regard to this clonotype: This is likely a read error, given that the CDR3 carries no conserved phenylalanine or tryptophan at its end. This chain uses TRBV12-3 or TRBV12-4 with TRBJ2-3; the D gene is possibly TRBD1 (6 bases). The V gene lost 3 bases and the J gene lost 4 bases, with 14 bases spanning the gap. The CDR3 is made up of 15 amino acids. The CDR3 is CASSFVQGRADTQYS. The CDR3 region has the DNA TGTGCCAGCAGTTTTGTACAGGGACGAGCAGATACGCAGTATTCT.

The chain carries TRBV5-1 and TRBJ1-1; D is uncertain. Trimming stripped 1 base from V and 2 bases from J, with 12 bases between. Germline V gene data show CDR1 as SGHRS and CDR2 as YFSETQ. CDR3 length equals 15 residues. Here the CDR3 reads CASSLSPEDNTEAFF. The CDR3 coding sequence is TGCGCCAGCAGCTTGTCCCCGGAGGACAACACTGAAGCTTTCTTT.

This rearrangement joins TRBV5-1 to TRBJ2-7, with D tentatively TRBD2 (6 bases). CDR3 length: 14 amino acids. V was pared by 6 bases and J by 1 base, with 14 bases between. The germline V gene has CDR1 SGHRS and CDR2 YFSETQ. The CDR3 spells CASTEGLASYEQYF. The CDR3 DNA reads as TGCGCCAGCACCGAAGGGCTAGCGTCCTACGAGCAGTACTTC.

This clonotype was seen only a few times. The chain carries TRBV9 and TRBJ2-1; 8 bases fit TRBD2. The CDR3 sequence is 13 residues long. CDR1 and CDR2 (germline): SGDLS, YYNGEE. After removal of 3 bases from V and 9 bases from J, the junction contained 5 bases not matched to a gene. CDR3 nucleotides: TGTGCCAGCAGCGGGGGACTAGGAGGTGAGCAGTTCTTC. This codes for CASSGGLGGEQFF.

This clonotype was found a few times. V is TRBV7-2 and J is TRBJ2-7; 8 bases align to TRBD1. The V gene's germline CDR1 is SGHTA and CDR2 FQGNSA. Trimming cost V 2 bases and J 6 bases; bases outside gene matches: 6. The CDR3 loop spans 14 amino acids. The CDR3 region has the DNA TGTGCCAGCAGCTTATCAGGGGGCGATACCGAGCAGTACTTC. This encodes CASSLSGGDTEQYF.

The chain links TRBV29-1 to TRBJ2-5; 7 bases map to TRBD2. The germline V gene has CDR1 SQVTM and CDR2 ANQGSEA. The CDR3 is 16 residues long. V shed 7 bases and J 2 bases; nucleotides not matched to a gene: 16. The CDR3 DNA sequence: TGCAGCGCATGCCCCCAGAGACTAGCAGGGCAAGAGACCCAGTACTTC. This translates into CSACPQRLAGQETQYF.

This chain uses TRBV20-1 with TRBJ2-7; 7 bases are shared with TRBD1. The J call may not be correct, given that the DNA end is closer to TRBJ2-5. In germline, CDR1 is DFQATT, CDR2 SNEGSKA (reference sequence). There are 10 residues in the CDR3. CDR3 nucleotide sequence: TGCACGGACAGGCTAGAGACCCAGTACTTC. Translation gives CTDRLETQYF.

This clonotype came up many times. This chain links TRBV5-1 with TRBJ2-1; D is undetermined. Germline V gene data show CDR1 as SGHRS and CDR2 as YFSETQ. V was trimmed by 5 bases and J by 3 bases, leaving 12 bases between them. The CDR3 sequence is 14 residues long. The CDR3 loop is CASRKDEGYNEQFF. Written as DNA, the CDR3 is TGCGCCAGCAGGAAAGACGAAGGCTACAATGAGCAGTTCTTC.

The V call is TRBV29-1, the J call TRBJ2-2; TRBD1 might be the D (5 bases). Germline V lookup: CDR1 SQVTM, CDR2 ANQGSEA. CDR3 size: 15 residues. Trimming shortened V by 4 bases and J by 4 bases, and 16 bases separated the two germline ends. As DNA, the CDR3 is TGCAGCGTTGCCCTCGACAGTTATCTCACCGGGGAGCTGTTTTTT. It encodes CSVALDSYLTGELFF.

This chain links TRBV12-3 or TRBV12-4 with TRBJ1-5; D call uncertain. Trimming took off 4 bases at V and 7 bases at J, with 17 bases between the two ends. This CDR3 is built from 15 residues. This CDR3 is CASSSRTAGWQPQHF. The CDR3 nucleotides are TGTGCCAGCAGTTCCCGGACGGCGGGGTGGCAGCCCCAGCATTTT.

The V and J genes are TRBV5-1 and TRBJ2-4; perhaps TRBD2 as D (5 bases). This CDR3 comprises 16 residues. CDR1 and CDR2 (germline): SGHRS, YFSETQ. Trimming took off 4 bases at V and 0 bases at J, with 14 bases between the two ends. CDR3 coding DNA: TGCGCCAGCAGCCCCGTCTCCGGACTAGCCAAAAACATTCAGTACTTC. Its translation is CASSPVSGLAKNIQYF. Based on the CDR3 plus reference TRBV5-1 and TRBJ2-4, the full variable domain is KAGVTQTPRYLIKTRGQQVTLSCSPISGHRSVSWYQQTPGQGLQFLFEYFSETQRNKGNFPGRFSGRQFSNSRSEMNVSTLELGDSALYLCASSPVSGLAKNIQYFGAGTRLSVL.

With respect to this clonotype: This could be a read error, since a much larger clone is one nucleotide away. The rearrangement uses TRBV12-3 or TRBV12-4 and TRBJ2-1; 7 bases line up with TRBD1. The trim removed 8 bases at V and 6 bases at J, leaving 16 bases unmatched. CDR3 length equals 16 residues. The CDR3 DNA follows: TGTGCCAGCTGCCGGGACAGTGAACGGTCCGGCAATGAGCAGTTCTTC. It is translated as CASCRDSERSGNEQFF.

The chain combines TRBV4-2 with TRBJ1-2; D unresolved. Germline assignment: CDR1 LGHNA and CDR2 YNFKEQ. This CDR3 region has 14 residues. Trimming removed 0 bases from V and 7 bases from J, with 12 bases in between. The CDR3 sequence is CASSQEKRFTGYTF. In nucleotides, the CDR3 is TGTGCCAGCAGCCAAGAAAAACGCTTCACTGGCTACACCTTC.

V usage is TRBV9 and J usage is TRBJ2-5, with 8 bases lining up with TRBD2. The length of the CDR3 is 16 residues. Germline CDR1 is SGDLS and CDR2 is YYNGEE. The V gene end was trimmed by 4 bases and the J gene end by 5 bases; junction bases not matched to a gene: 13. Here the CDR3 DNA reads TGTGCCAGCAGCACCGGACGGACTAGCTCGGAGGAGACCCAGTACTTC. It specifies CASSTGRTSSEETQYF.

Notes on this clonotype: Just one base apart from a much larger clone, this may be a read error. CDR3 in DNA: TGTGCCAGCAGTTTTGGGGGCAGTGTCTACGAGCAGTTCTTC. The encoded protein is CASSFGGSVYEQFF. V is TRBV12-3 or TRBV12-4 and J is TRBJ2-1, with D perhaps matching TRBD1 (6 bases). V was shortened by 3 bases and J by 10 bases, with 16 bases between the two germline ends. This CDR3 spans 14 amino acids.

V gene TRBV29-1 combines with J gene TRBJ1-1, with a possible D match to TRBD1 (6 bases). The CDR3 spans 11 residues. The V gene's germline CDR1 is SQVTM and CDR2 ANQGSEA. The V and J ends lost 1 base and 10 bases respectively, with 10 bases between them. Here the CDR3 reads CSVEAGEGAFF. In DNA form, the CDR3 reads TGCAGCGTTGAAGCAGGGGAAGGAGCTTTCTTT.

The J gene is TRBJ2-7, the V gene TRBV12-3 or TRBV12-4; 9 bases are shared with TRBD1. J gave up 6 bases and V 4 bases, and 7 bases lay outside the gene matches. The CDR3 loop spans 14 amino acids. Written as DNA, the CDR3 is TGTGCCAGCAGTTCCAGGACAGGGGTCGGCGAGCAGTACTTC. The encoded protein is CASSSRTGVGEQYF.

The rearrangement uses TRBV20-1 and TRBJ1-5; D unclear. With 3 bases removed from V and 3 bases from J, the gap between germline ends came to 15 bases. The CDR3 covers 15 residues. In germline, CDR1 is DFQATT, CDR2 SNEGSKA (reference sequence). In DNA form, the CDR3 reads TGCAGTGCTAGGGTTGACGGGTGGAACAATCAGCCCCAGCATTTT. It codes for CSARVDGWNNQPQHF.

A few counts support this clonotype. This rearrangement joins TRBV27 to TRBJ1-5; 9 bases agree with TRBD1. J gave up 4 bases and V 7 bases, and 11 bases lay outside the gene matches. The CDR3 totals 16 residues. Germline loops: CDR1 MNHEY, CDR2 SMNVEV (reference sequence). CDR3 sequence reads: CASMDRGTSRNQPQHF. The CDR3, as DNA: TGTGCCAGCATGGACAGGGGCACATCCAGAAATCAGCCCCAGCATTTT.